Shown below are 15 T cell receptor beta chains from a single sample sequenced in a study of cytomegalovirus exposure and HLA in healthy donors. Produced via immunoSEQ multiplex PCR; TCRdb's table is partial and in-frame only. Of about 200,000 clones in the sample, 80% to 90% were seen once. The sequenced sample was PBMCs. The receptors originated from a woman aged 18 to 35 in good health and CMV-seropositive.

The chain has TRBV7-9 and TRBJ1-3, with D tentatively TRBD1 (5 bases). The CDR3 sequence is 15 residues long. The germline V gene has CDR1 SEHNR and CDR2 FQNEAQ (reference sequence). Trimming took off 5 bases at V and 4 bases at J, with 15 bases between the two ends. The CDR3 DNA reads as TGTGCCAGCAGCCCGCAGGGTTTTTTCGGAAACACCATATATTTT. Translated, it gives CASSPQGFFGNTIYF. The whole variable domain, remainder taken from reference TRBV7-9 and TRBJ1-3, is DTGVSQNPRHKITKRGQNVTFRCDPISEHNRLYWYRQTLGQGPEFLTYFQNEAQLEKSRLLSDRFSAERPKGSFSTLEIQRTEQGDSAMYLCASSPQGFFGNTIYFGEGSWLTVV.

CDR3 bases: TGTGCCAGCCTTGGACGGGAGAGCATGAACACTGAAGCTTTCTTT. Translated: CASLGRESMNTEAFF. This chain connects TRBV28 to TRBJ1-1; no clear D. The CDR3 extends over 15 amino acids. Germline V gene sequence: CDR1 MDHEN, CDR2 SYDVKM. Trimming removed 8 bases from V and 0 bases from J, with 16 bases in between.

V gene TRBV7-9 combines with J gene TRBJ1-1, with D possibly being TRBD1 (5 bases). Germline V gives CDR1 SEHNR, CDR2 FQNEAQ (reference sequence). V was clipped by 5 bases and J by 0 bases, with 13 bases between them. CDR3 size: 15 residues. CDR3 in DNA: TGTGCCAGCAGCCAGGACACCTTAATGAACACTGAAGCTTTCTTT. Amino acid sequence: CASSQDTLMNTEAFF.

The CDR3 coding sequence is TGTGCCAGCAGCATCTTCCCCGGGACAGGAGATCAGCCCCAGCATTTT. This sequence encodes CASSIFPGTGDQPQHF. The V gene is TRBV5-4, the J gene TRBJ1-5, with TRBD1 matching 8 bases. The CDR3 extends over 16 amino acids. Germline trimming cut 4 bases from V and 5 bases from J; bases unmatched to any gene: 11. Germline assignment: CDR1 SGHNT and CDR2 YYREEE (reference sequence).

The chain joins TRBV25-1 to TRBJ1-3; D is unclear. V was shortened by 6 bases and J by 0 bases, with 9 bases between the two germline ends. Germline V gene data show CDR1 as MGHDK and CDR2 as SYGVNS. There are 14 residues in the CDR3. The CDR3 bases are TGTGCCAGCAGGGCAGACTCCTCTGGAAACACCATATATTTT. Translation gives CASRADSSGNTIYF. Full variable domain (outside the CDR3, taken from reference TRBV25-1 and TRBJ1-3): EADIYQTPRYLVIGTGKKITLECSQTMGHDKMYWYQQDPGMELHLIHYSYGVNSTEKGDLSSESTVSRIRTEHFPLTLESARPSHTSQYLCASRADSSGNTIYFGEGSWLTVV.

Regarding this clone: The same CDR3 also results from other DNA sequences found in this sample. The chain links TRBV5-1 to TRBJ1-1; a weak D match, TRBD1 (5 bases). The CDR3 consists of 14 residues. Germline V gene lookup returns CDR1 SGHRS and CDR2 YFSETQ. V lost 0 bases to trimming and J lost 5 bases, with 11 bases between them. CDR3 in amino acids: CASSLAGVGTEAFF. The CDR3 region has the DNA TGCGCCAGCAGCTTGGCGGGGGTTGGGACTGAAGCTTTCTTT.

This rearrangement joins TRBV5-1 to TRBJ1-3, with D unresolved. Germline CDR1 is SGHRS and CDR2 is YFSETQ. Trimming took off 0 bases at V and 0 bases at J, with 4 bases between the two ends. The CDR3 sequence is 14 residues long. The CDR3 DNA follows: TGCGCCAGCAGCTTGGGGGCCTCTGGAAACACCATATATTTT. Translating it yields CASSLGASGNTIYF.

The chain has TRBV5-1 and TRBJ1-1; D might be TRBD1 (5 bases). The CDR3 extends over 15 amino acids. With 0 bases removed from V and 3 bases from J, the gap between germline ends came to 12 bases. The germline V gene has CDR1 SGHRS and CDR2 YFSETQ. The CDR3 region has the DNA TGCGCCAGCAGCTTGGAATCGGGGGGGGACACTGAAGCTTTCTTT. It specifies CASSLESGGDTEAFF.

This clone showed up just a few times. The rearrangement links TRBV6-4 to TRBJ2-2; D unresolved. This CDR3 is built from 12 residues. Per the germline V gene, CDR1 is MRHNA and CDR2 is SNTAGT. The V and J ends lost 6 bases and 4 bases respectively, with 6 bases between them. The CDR3 DNA is TGTGCCAGCAGGGGCGTCACCGGGGAGCTGTTTTTT. It yields the protein CASRGVTGELFF.

This clone was detected once. This chain connects TRBV9 to TRBJ1-2; D might be TRBD1 (6 bases). Germline CDR1 SGDLS, CDR2 YYNGEE. Trimming shortened V by 3 bases and J by 6 bases, and 12 bases separated the two germline ends. CDR3 length: 13 amino acids. CDR3 loop: CASSGTDLDGYTF. Here the CDR3 DNA reads TGTGCCAGCAGCGGGACAGACTTAGATGGCTACACCTTC.

Points on this clone: At one of its ends the junction is not consistent with the germline gene, which may arise from a read error. V is TRBV25-1 and J is TRBJ2-5, with D maybe TRBD1 (7 bases). Germline CDR1 reads MGHDK; CDR2 reads SYGVNS. This CDR3 contains 14 residues. CDR3 residues: CANSVEQGRKTQYF. In DNA form, the CDR3 reads TGTGCCAACAGTGTAGAACAGGGGAGGAAGACCCAGTACTTC.

The chain has TRBV9 and TRBJ2-5, with 8 bases matching TRBD1. Unmatched junction bases numbered 8, after V lost 3 bases and J lost 4 bases. The germline V gene has CDR1 SGDLS and CDR2 YYNGEE. CDR3 length: 15 residues. For the CDR3, the DNA is TGTGCCAGCAGCGGAACCGGACAGGGCTCAGAGACCCAGTACTTC. Its translation: CASSGTGQGSETQYF.

This sequence joins TRBV28 and TRBJ1-1, with D maybe TRBD1 (6 bases). V lost 4 bases to trimming and J lost 0 bases, with 24 bases between them. CDR3 length: 19 amino acids. CDR1 and CDR2 (germline): MDHEN, SYDVKM. The DNA of the CDR3 is TGTGCCAGCAGTTCGGAGACCCTGGACAGACCAACCATGAACACTGAAGCTTTCTTT. It translates to CASSSETLDRPTMNTEAFF. Combining the CDR3 with reference TRBV28 and TRBJ1-1 gives the whole variable domain DVKVTQSSRYLVKRTGEKVFLECVQDMDHENMFWYRQDPGLGLRLIYFSYDVKMKEKGDIPEGYSVSREKKERFSLILESASTNQTSMYLCASSSETLDRPTMNTEAFFGQGTRLTVV.

The gene calls are TRBV30 and TRBJ2-7; 7 nucleotides line up with TRBD2. The trim removed 4 bases at V and 7 bases at J, leaving 16 bases unmatched. CDR3 length equals 15 residues. Germline CDR1 and CDR2: GTSNPN and SVGIG (reference sequence). The CDR3 region has the DNA TGTGCCTGGAATACTGGGACTACACCTGTATGGGAGCAGTACTTC. It encodes CAWNTGTTPVWEQYF.

V and J are TRBV6-5 and TRBJ2-1, with D possibly TRBD1 on 5 matching bases. Per the germline V gene, CDR1 is MNHEY and CDR2 is SVGAGI. The CDR3 covers 16 residues. The V and J ends lost 0 bases and 0 bases respectively, with 9 bases between them. CDR3 coding DNA: TGTGCCAGCAGTTACTCGACAGCGAGCTCCTACAATGAGCAGTTCTTC. Translated, it gives CASSYSTASSYNEQFF.